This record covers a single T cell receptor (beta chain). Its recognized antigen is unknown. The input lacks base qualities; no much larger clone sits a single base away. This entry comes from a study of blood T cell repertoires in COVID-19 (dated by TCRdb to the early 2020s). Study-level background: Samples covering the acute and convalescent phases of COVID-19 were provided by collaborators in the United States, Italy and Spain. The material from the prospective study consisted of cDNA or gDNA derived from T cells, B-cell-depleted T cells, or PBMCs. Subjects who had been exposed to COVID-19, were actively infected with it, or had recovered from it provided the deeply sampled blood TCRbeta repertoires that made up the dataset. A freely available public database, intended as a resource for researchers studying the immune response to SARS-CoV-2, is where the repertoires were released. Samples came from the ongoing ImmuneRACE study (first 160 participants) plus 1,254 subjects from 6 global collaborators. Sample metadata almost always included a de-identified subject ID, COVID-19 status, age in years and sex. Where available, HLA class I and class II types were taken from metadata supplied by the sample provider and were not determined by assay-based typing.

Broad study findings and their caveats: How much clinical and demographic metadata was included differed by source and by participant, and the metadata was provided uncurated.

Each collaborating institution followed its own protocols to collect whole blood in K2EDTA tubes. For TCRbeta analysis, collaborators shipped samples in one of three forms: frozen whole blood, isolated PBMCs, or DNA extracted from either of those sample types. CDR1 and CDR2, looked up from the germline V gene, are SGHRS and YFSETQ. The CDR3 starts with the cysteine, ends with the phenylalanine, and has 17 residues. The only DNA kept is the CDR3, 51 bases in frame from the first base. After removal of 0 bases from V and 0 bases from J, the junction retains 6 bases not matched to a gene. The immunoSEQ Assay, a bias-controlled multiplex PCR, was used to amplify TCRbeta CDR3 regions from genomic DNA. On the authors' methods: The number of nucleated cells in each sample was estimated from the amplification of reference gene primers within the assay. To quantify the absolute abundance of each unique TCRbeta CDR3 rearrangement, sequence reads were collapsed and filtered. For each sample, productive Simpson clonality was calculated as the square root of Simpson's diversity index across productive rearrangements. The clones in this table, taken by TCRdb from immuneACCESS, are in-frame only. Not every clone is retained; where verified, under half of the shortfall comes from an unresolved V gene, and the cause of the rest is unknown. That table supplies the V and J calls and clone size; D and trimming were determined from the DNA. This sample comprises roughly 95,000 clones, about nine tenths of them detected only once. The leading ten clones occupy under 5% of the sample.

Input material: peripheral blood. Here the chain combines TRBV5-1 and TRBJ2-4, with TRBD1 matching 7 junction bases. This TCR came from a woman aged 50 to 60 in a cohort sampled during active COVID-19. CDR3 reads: CASSLGTGLVAKNIQYF. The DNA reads TGCGCCAGCAGCTTGGGGACAGGATTAGTAGCCAAAAACATTCAGTACTTC.